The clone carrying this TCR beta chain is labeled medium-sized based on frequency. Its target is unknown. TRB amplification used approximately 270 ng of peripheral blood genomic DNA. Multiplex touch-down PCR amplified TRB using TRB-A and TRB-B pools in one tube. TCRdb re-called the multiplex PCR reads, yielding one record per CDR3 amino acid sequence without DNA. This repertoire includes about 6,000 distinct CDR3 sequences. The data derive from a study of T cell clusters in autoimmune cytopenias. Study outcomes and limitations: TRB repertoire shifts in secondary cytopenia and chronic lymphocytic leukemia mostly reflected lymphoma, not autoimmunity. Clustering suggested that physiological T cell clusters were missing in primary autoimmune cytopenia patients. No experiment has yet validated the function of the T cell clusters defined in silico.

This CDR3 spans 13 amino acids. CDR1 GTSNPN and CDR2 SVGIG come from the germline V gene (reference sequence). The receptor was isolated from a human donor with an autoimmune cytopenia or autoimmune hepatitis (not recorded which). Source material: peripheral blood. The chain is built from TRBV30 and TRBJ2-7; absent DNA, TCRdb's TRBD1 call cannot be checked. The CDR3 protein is CAWSGGQVHEQYF.